The 14 T cell receptor beta chains given below trace back to one sample, sequenced in a study of cytomegalovirus exposure and HLA in healthy donors. The PCR had 60 Vbeta and 13 Jbeta primers. TCRdb's copy holds only in-frame clones and misses some; the assay was immunoSEQ multiplex PCR. The sample has hundreds of thousands of clones; roughly 70% are singletons. Input material: PBMCs. Receptors were obtained from a female donor in good health and CMV-seronegative.

The genes are TRBV9 and TRBJ2-7, with 10 bases that match TRBD1. The V gene's germline CDR1 is SGDLS and CDR2 YYNGEE. The CDR3 sequence is 14 residues long. V lost 0 bases to trimming and J lost 6 bases; unmatched junction nucleotides: 3. The CDR3 sequence is CASSVGDRGSEQYF. In DNA form, the CDR3 reads TGTGCCAGCAGCGTAGGGGACAGGGGATCCGAGCAGTACTTC.

The CDR3 nucleotides are TGTGCCATCAGTGAAACGGGACAGGGCTACGAGCAGTACTTC. Protein sequence: CAISETGQGYEQYF. V and J are TRBV10-3 and TRBJ2-7; 9 nucleotides match TRBD1. The CDR3 extends over 14 amino acids. J was trimmed by 3 bases and V by 3 bases; bases with no gene match: 3. Germline CDR1 reads ENHRY; CDR2 reads SYGVKD.

The V gene is TRBV2, the J gene TRBJ1-1; unclear D gene. V was cut by 4 bases and J by 3 bases, with 12 bases left in between. The CDR3 sequence is 14 residues long. Germline V CDR1 and CDR2: SNHLY, FYNNEI. CDR3 coding DNA: TGTGCCAGCAGTGGCGCCCTTTTGGACACTGAAGCTTTCTTT. It translates to CASSGALLDTEAFF. Combining the CDR3 with reference TRBV2 and TRBJ1-1 gives the whole variable domain EPEVTQTPSHQVTQMGQEVILRCVPISNHLYFYWYRQILGQKVEFLVSFYNNEISEKSEIFDDQFSVERPDGSNFTLKIRSTKLEDSAMYFCASSGALLDTEAFFGQGTRLTVV.

This clone occurred a few times. V and J are TRBV6-4 and TRBJ2-1, with D hard to call. The CDR3 has 14 amino acids. The germline V and J ends were trimmed by 6 bases and 8 bases, with 17 bases remaining between them. The germline V gene has CDR1 MRHNA and CDR2 SNTAGT. CDR3 region: CASSLSSAHHEQFF. CDR3 coding DNA: TGTGCCAGCAGCCTTAGTAGTGCCCATCATGAGCAGTTCTTC.

Only one count was recorded for this clone. The J gene is TRBJ1-2, the V gene TRBV11-2; the D gene is possibly TRBD1 (5 bases). The germline gives CDR1 SGHAT, CDR2 FQNNGV. The length of the CDR3 is 15 residues. V lost 5 bases to trimming and J lost 2 bases, with 15 bases between them. The CDR3 nucleotides read TGTGCCAGCAGCCAAGGGACTAAGCCGAACTATGGCTACACCTTC. This sequence encodes CASSQGTKPNYGYTF.

J is TRBJ1-3 and V is TRBV12-5, with 7 bases identical to TRBD1. The CDR3 is 21 amino acids. V was clipped by 3 bases and J by 0 bases; unmatched bases: 20. CDR1 is LGHNT and CDR2 is FRNRAP in the germline V gene. The CDR3 sequence is CASGFPETSRWTGRSGNTIYF. CDR3 DNA sequence: TGTGCTAGTGGTTTTCCAGAAACCTCACGGTGGACAGGCCGCTCTGGAAACACCATATATTTT.

This clone was observed a few times. The chain uses TRBV5-1 and TRBJ1-2; D perhaps matches TRBD1 (5 bases). The CDR3 totals 14 residues. V was trimmed by 0 bases and J by 4 bases, leaving 10 bases between them. Germline V gene lookup returns CDR1 SGHRS and CDR2 YFSETQ. In nucleotides, the CDR3 is TGCGCCAGCAGCTTGGCCCAGGGCTTCTATGGCTACACCTTC. Amino acid sequence: CASSLAQGFYGYTF.

V and J are TRBV29-1 and TRBJ1-1, with D perhaps matching TRBD1 (5 bases). The CDR3 loop spans 13 amino acids. Between the trimmed V and J ends, which lost 3 bases and 1 base, there was a span of 9 bases. Germline lookup yields CDR1 SQVTM and CDR2 ANQGSEA. CDR3 loop: CSVEGQQNTEAFF. CDR3 nucleotide sequence: TGCAGCGTTGAGGGGCAGCAGAACACTGAAGCTTTCTTT.

For the CDR3, the DNA is TGCGCCAGCAGTGAACAGGGGGCTGGGGCAGATACGCAGTATTTT. Protein sequence: CASSEQGAGADTQYF. This chain joins TRBV5-1 and TRBJ2-3, with TRBD1 identical over 9 bases. The germline V gene has CDR1 SGHRS and CDR2 YFSETQ. This CDR3 is built from 15 residues. The junction had 8 bases not matched to a gene; V was cut back by 5 bases and J by 4 bases.

This clone came up a few times. The rearrangement uses TRBV27 and TRBJ2-7; tentatively, D is TRBD1 (6 bases). Germline values: CDR1 MNHEY, CDR2 SMNVEV (reference sequence). The CDR3 length is 16 residues. Trimming took off 4 bases at V and 2 bases at J, with 18 bases between the two ends. The DNA for the CDR3 is TGTGCCAGCAGTTCCCTGACAGGAAAGAAGACCTACGAGCAGTACTTC. Translating gives CASSSLTGKKTYEQYF.

The chain employs TRBV5-4 and TRBJ1-4, with D possibly TRBD1 on 6 matching bases. Per germline, CDR1 SGHNT and CDR2 YYREEE (reference sequence). V lost 0 bases and J 1 base, leaving 10 bases between the germline ends. The CDR3 runs 16 residues. The CDR3 sequence is CASSLGLRGTNEKLFF. The CDR3 DNA follows: TGTGCCAGCAGCTTGGGCCTCAGGGGAACTAATGAAAAACTGTTTTTT. Drawing the rest from reference TRBV5-4 and TRBJ1-4, the complete variable domain is ETGVTQSPTHLIKTRGQQVTLRCSSQSGHNTVSWYQQALGQGPQFIFQYYREEENGRGNFPPRFSGLQFPNYSSELNVNALELDDSALYLCASSLGLRGTNEKLFFGSGTQLSVL.

V gene TRBV30 combines with J gene TRBJ1-2; 12 nucleotides agree with TRBD1. The CDR3 extends over 12 amino acids. Unmatched junction bases numbered 3, after V lost 5 bases and J lost 8 bases. Germline-derived CDR1 and CDR2 are GTSNPN and SVGIG (reference sequence). The CDR3 bases are TGTGCCTGGGGGACAGGGGGCGACGGCTACACCTTC. Its protein product is CAWGTGGDGYTF. The entire variable domain, with the rest obtained from reference TRBV30 and TRBJ1-2, is as follows: SQTIHQWPATLVQPVGSPLSLECTVEGTSNPNLYWYRQAAGRGLQLLFYSVGIGQISSEVPQNLSASRPQDRQFILSSKKLLLSDSGFYLCAWGTGGDGYTFGSGTRLTVV.

This clone was recorded a few times. V gene TRBV7-2 combines with J gene TRBJ2-5, with D perhaps TRBD1 (6 bases). Trimming removed 0 bases from V and 2 bases from J, with 13 bases in between. Germline V gene data show CDR1 as SGHTA and CDR2 as FQGNSA. The CDR3 spans 16 residues. This CDR3 is CASSLAWTVGQETQYF. In nucleotides, the CDR3 is TGTGCCAGCAGCTTAGCGTGGACAGTGGGGCAAGAGACCCAGTACTTC. The full variable domain, with the rest looked up from reference TRBV7-2 and TRBJ2-5, is GAGVSQSPSNKVTEKGKDVELRCDPISGHTALYWYRQSLGQGLEFLIYFQGNSAPDKSGLPSDRFSAERTGGSVSTLTIQRTQQEDSAVYLCASSLAWTVGQETQYFGPGTRLLVL.

This chain links TRBV11-2 with TRBJ2-7; 7 nucleotides agree with TRBD1. The CDR3 contains 14 residues. V shed 5 bases and J 5 bases; nucleotides not matched to a gene: 9. Germline lookup yields CDR1 SGHAT and CDR2 FQNNGV. The DNA for the CDR3 is TGTGCCAGCAGCCCACTGACAGGGTTCAACGAGCAGTACTTC. It translates to CASSPLTGFNEQYF.